Each of the 18 T cell receptor beta chains below was sequenced from the same sample in a study of CD8 T cells in ankylosing spondylitis. TCRdb called the 5' RACE reads again in MiXCR, with one record for every CDR3 protein. Of 250,000 to 400,000 distinct CDR3 sequences detected, around 10% appear once; the ten largest clones hold about 10%. The source material was blood, either unsorted or a sorted T cell fraction (not recorded which). The receptors derive from a female donor with ankylosing spondylitis or in good health (not recorded which).

This clonotype showed up many times. The genes are TRBV3-1 and TRBJ1-1; 9 positions match TRBD1. The germline V gene has CDR1 LGHDT and CDR2 YNNKEL (reference sequence). V was pared by 3 bases and J by 10 bases, with 6 bases of the junction left unmatched. The CDR3 runs 13 residues. The CDR3 reads CASSQGQGTGAFF. The CDR3 nucleotides are TGTGCCAGCAGCCAGGGACAGGGAACGGGAGCTTTCTTT. The full variable domain, in which reference TRBV3-1 and TRBJ1-1 provide the parts outside the CDR3, is DTAVSQTPKYLVTQMGNDKSIKCEQNLGHDTMYWYKQDSKKFLKIMFSYNNKELIINETVPNRFSPKSPDKAHLNLHINSLELGDSAVYFCASSQGQGTGAFFGQGTRLTVV.

This clonotype was detected only a few times. This chain links TRBV6-1 with TRBJ2-5, with 9 bases fitting TRBD2. The CDR3 is 16 amino acids. In germline, CDR1 is MNHNS, CDR2 SASEGT. V shed 6 bases, J shed 2 bases, and the junction held 10 bases outside the gene matches. CDR3 nucleotides: TGTGCCAGCAGCCCACCGACTAGCGGAGGGCAAGAGACCCAGTACTTC. It encodes CASSPPTSGGQETQYF.

The V gene is TRBV24-1, the J gene TRBJ2-7, with a tentative D call TRBD2 (6 bases). The CDR3 runs 12 residues. Trimming cost V 5 bases and J 3 bases, with 7 bases left between them. Per the germline V gene, CDR1 is KGHDR and CDR2 is SFDVKD. CDR3 sequence: CATSGGDYEQYF. DNA for the CDR3: TGTGCCACCAGTGGCGGGGACTACGAGCAGTACTTC.

This clonotype was observed at least ten times. The genes are TRBV20-1 and TRBJ2-3; TRBD2 matches 10 bases. CDR3 length equals 16 residues. Trimming cost V 0 bases and J 0 bases; bases outside gene matches: 3. CDR1 is DFQATT and CDR2 is SNEGSKA in the germline V gene (reference sequence). CDR3 loop: CSARDLAGESTDTQYF. CDR3 coding DNA: TGCAGTGCTAGAGATCTAGCGGGAGAGAGCACAGATACGCAGTATTTT.

This clonotype has ten or more counts. The CDR3 spells CSAPPLDHGYTF. Here the CDR3 DNA reads TGCAGTGCTCCGCCTCTCGATCATGGCTACACCTTC. The chain has TRBV20-1 and TRBJ1-2; no clear D gene. Trimming pared 5 bases from V and 6 bases from J, leaving 13 bases between. Germline V gene lookup returns CDR1 DFQATT and CDR2 SNEGSKA (reference sequence). CDR3 length: 12 amino acids.

This clonotype has ten or more counts. At one end, the junction sequence differs from germline, possibly due to a read error. The rearrangement joins TRBV5-1 to TRBJ2-7; perhaps TRBD2 as D (5 bases). From germline, CDR1 is SGHRS and CDR2 YFSETQ. The CDR3 runs to 14 residues. CDR3 nucleotides: TGTGCCAGCAGCTTAGCGCCCGGCTCCTACGAGCAGTACTTC. Amino acids: CASSLAPGSYEQYF.

This clonotype was detected ten times or more. CDR3 sequence reads: CASAAEVVGYEQYF. In DNA, the CDR3 is TGCGCCAGCGCCGCGGAGGTTGTTGGCTACGAGCAGTACTTC. The chain couples TRBV5-1 to TRBJ2-7, with D possibly being TRBD2 (5 bases). The CDR3 is made up of 14 amino acids. V dropped 7 bases and J dropped 3 bases, with 17 bases sitting between them. Germline V gene sequence: CDR1 SGHRS, CDR2 YFSETQ.

This clonotype showed up many times. The V call is TRBV20-1, the J call TRBJ1-1, with D hard to call. Germline V gives CDR1 DFQATT, CDR2 SNEGSKA (reference sequence). V was pared by 0 bases and J by 11 bases, with 16 bases between. The CDR3 is 13 residues long. CDR3 in DNA: TGCAGTGCTAGAGATCGAAAGGGTATGTGGGCTTTCTTT. Encoded protein: CSARDRKGMWAFF.

This clonotype was recorded many times. This chain connects TRBV10-3 to TRBJ2-1; D unclear. Deletions cut 4 bases from V and 6 bases from J, with 10 bases between. The CDR3 has 13 amino acids. CDR1 and CDR2 from the germline V gene are ENHRY and SYGVKD. CDR3 in amino acids: CAISATGPNEQFF. The CDR3 DNA follows: TGTGCCATCAGTGCCACGGGCCCCAATGAGCAGTTCTTC.

This clonotype was recorded at least ten times. The chain uses TRBV5-1 and TRBJ2-7, with TRBD1 matching 7 bases. Germline V gene sequence: CDR1 SGHRS, CDR2 YFSETQ. The length of the CDR3 is 15 residues. V lost 0 bases and J lost 2; bases outside the gene matches: 5. CDR3 sequence reads: CASSLEAGGPYEQYF. CDR3 nucleotides: TGCGCCAGCAGCTTGGAGGCAGGGGGTCCCTACGAGCAGTACTTC.

This clonotype was seen many times. The chain joins TRBV5-1 to TRBJ2-1; D is perhaps TRBD1 (7 bases). Germline V gene data show CDR1 as SGHRS and CDR2 as YFSETQ. The CDR3 sequence is 14 residues long. V lost 6 bases to trimming and J lost 8 bases, with 18 bases between them. The CDR3 loop is CASTTQGGVDEQFF. In nucleotides, the CDR3 is TGCGCCAGCACCACCCAGGGGGGCGTCGATGAGCAGTTCTTC.

This clonotype has ten or more counts. J is TRBJ1-4 and V is TRBV29-1; perhaps TRBD1 as D (5 bases). Looked up from germline, CDR1 is SQVTM and CDR2 is ANQGSEA. The CDR3 covers 13 residues. The ends were cut back, 1 base at V and 3 bases at J, with 6 bases in the middle. The DNA of the CDR3 is TGCAGCGTTGAAGGGGGGGCTAATGAAAAACTGTTTTTT. Translated, it gives CSVEGGANEKLFF.

This clonotype was counted ten times or more. The V gene is TRBV12-3 or TRBV12-4, the J gene TRBJ1-2; D not resolved. V was shortened by 3 bases and J by 5 bases, with 13 bases between the two germline ends. This CDR3 region has 14 residues. CDR3 amino acids: CASSLSGRRYGYTF. CDR3 DNA sequence: TGTGCCAGCAGTTTGTCCGGACGGAGATATGGCTACACCTTC.

This clonotype was seen repeatedly, ten times or more. V usage is TRBV4-1 and J usage is TRBJ1-5; perhaps TRBD1 as D (5 bases). The CDR3 runs 16 residues. Trimming shortened V by 2 bases and J by 0 bases, and 11 bases separated the two germline ends. Germline V gives CDR1 MGHRA, CDR2 YSYEKL. The CDR3 sequence is CASSQPDRYSNQPQHF. In nucleotides, the CDR3 is TGCGCCAGCAGCCAACCCGACAGATATAGCAATCAGCCCCAGCATTTT.

V and J are TRBV18 and TRBJ2-6, with 12 nucleotides matching TRBD2. Trimming cost V 4 bases and J 0 bases; bases outside gene matches: 4. The CDR3 has 18 amino acids. The germline V gene has CDR1 KGHSH and CDR2 LQKENI. The CDR3 loop reads CASSQTTSGGSGANVLTF. For the CDR3, the DNA is TGTGCCAGCTCACAAACGACTAGCGGGGGCTCTGGGGCCAACGTCCTGACTTTC.

The V call is TRBV11-2, the J call TRBJ2-3; 9 nucleotides match TRBD2. V lost 5 bases and J lost 1; bases outside the gene matches: 7. The CDR3 sequence is 16 residues long. Germline V gene lookup returns CDR1 SGHAT and CDR2 FQNNGV. This chain's CDR3 is CASSVSGGGGTDTQYF. The CDR3 DNA follows: TGTGCCAGCAGCGTTAGCGGGGGAGGGGGCACAGATACGCAGTATTTT.

This clonotype was seen at least ten times. CDR3 nucleotides: TGTGCCAGCAGCTTTTCCCCGACTAGCGGGGGTGAGCAGTTCTTC. Protein product: CASSFSPTSGGEQFF. This chain links TRBV3-1 with TRBJ2-1, with 12 bases that match TRBD2. With 5 bases clipped from V and 9 bases from J, the junction kept 8 bases outside the gene matches. The CDR3 is 15 amino acids. Germline loops: CDR1 LGHDT, CDR2 YNNKEL (reference sequence).

This clonotype appeared many times. The chain combines TRBV28 with TRBJ1-1; D perhaps matches TRBD1 (5 bases). Trimming took off 3 bases at V and 2 bases at J, with 10 bases between the two ends. Germline values: CDR1 MDHEN, CDR2 SYDVKM. CDR3 size: 14 residues. The CDR3 is CASSLGLLNTEAFF. For the CDR3, the DNA is TGTGCCAGCAGTTTGGGACTGTTAAACACTGAAGCTTTCTTT.